This TCR beta chain was identified in a study of chemoradiotherapy in HPV16-positive cancers. Some clones are missing from TCRdb's copy, which holds only in-frame ones; the method was immunoSEQ multiplex PCR. The sample has 30,000 to 40,000 clones, around 89% seen once; the top ten hold 2.5% to 3.5%. V shed 2 bases, J shed 4 bases, and the junction held 4 bases outside the gene matches. The CDR3 covers 15 residues. Germline lookup yields CDR1 LNHDA and CDR2 SQIVND (reference sequence). This chain connects TRBV19 to TRBJ2-5; 10 nucleotides agree with TRBD2. The sequences come from blood, collected from a patient who underwent chemoradiotherapy. This TCR was recovered from a human donor with HPV-associated anogenital cancer. CDR3 sequence: CASSITSGIVETQYF. The CDR3, as DNA: TGTGCCAGTAGTATAACTAGCGGGATCGTAGAGACCCAGTACTTC. The full variable domain, with the rest looked up from reference TRBV19 and TRBJ2-5, is DGGITQSPKYLFRKEGQNVTLSCEQNLNHDAMYWYRQDPGQGLRLIYYSQIVNDFQKGDIAEGYSVSREKKESFPLTVTSAQKNPTAFYLCASSITSGIVETQYFGPGTRLLVL.